Shown below are 9 T cell receptor beta chains from a single sample sequenced in a study of T cells in Graves' hyperthyroidism and ophthalmopathy. RNA transcripts served as the template for amplifying TCR beta CDR3 regions. HTBI primers drove first-round RT-PCR of the TCR CDR3. TCRdb analysed the multiplex PCR reads with MiXCR anew, one entry per CDR3 protein. The sample shows about 600,000 distinct CDR3 sequences, 13% to 15% of them seen only once. Source material: blood. These receptors came from a woman between 18 and 29 years old with Graves' ophthalmopathy.

This chain uses TRBV25-1 with TRBJ1-1; 7 positions match TRBD1. V dropped 7 bases and J dropped 6; count of bases not matched to a gene: 11. This CDR3 contains 14 residues. Per germline, CDR1 MGHDK and CDR2 SYGVNS. Here the CDR3 DNA reads TGTGCCAGCACGCCAACCGACAGGGCCCCTGAAGCTTTCTTT. This translates into CASTPTDRAPEAFF.

The sample holds many counts of this clonotype. The genes are TRBV6-2 or TRBV6-3 and TRBJ1-1; D may be TRBD1 (5 bases). V lost 2 bases to trimming and J lost 1 base, with 14 bases between them. Germline CDR1 is MNHEY and CDR2 is SVGEGT. CDR3 length equals 16 residues. In DNA form, the CDR3 reads TGTGCCAGCAGTTACACCTCACGACAGCCGAACACTGAAGCTTTCTTT. This codes for CASSYTSRQPNTEAFF.

This clonotype occurred many times. The chain joins TRBV29-1 to TRBJ2-5; TRBD2 is a possible D gene (7 bases). V gave up 5 bases and J gave up 4 bases, with 17 bases separating them. Germline lookup yields CDR1 SQVTM and CDR2 ANQGSEA. CDR3 length equals 14 residues. The CDR3 nucleotides are TGCAGCGTTACCTCAGAGGGGGGGGGAGAGACCCAGTACTTC. Amino acids: CSVTSEGGGETQYF. Combining the CDR3 with reference TRBV29-1 and TRBJ2-5 gives the whole variable domain SAVISQKPSRDICQRGTSLTIQCQVDSQVTMMFWYRQQPGQSLTLIATANQGSEATYESGFVIDKFPISRPNLTFSTLTVSNMSPEDSSIYLCSVTSEGGGETQYFGPGTRLLVL.

The chain is built from TRBV19 and TRBJ2-1, with D uncertain. This CDR3 has 15 amino acids. Germline lookup yields CDR1 LNHDA and CDR2 SQIVND (reference sequence). V was clipped by 5 bases and J by 5 bases, with 16 bases between them. The CDR3 spells CASSSYGLTNNEQFF. In DNA form, the CDR3 reads TGTGCCAGTAGTTCCTACGGTCTAACTAACAATGAGCAGTTCTTC.

This clonotype was detected many times. The chain employs TRBV2 and TRBJ2-3; tentatively, D is TRBD2 (6 bases). V dropped 0 bases and J dropped 8 bases, with 9 bases sitting between them. This CDR3 is 13 amino acids long. CDR1 is SNHLY, CDR2 FYNNEI, per germline. In nucleotides, the CDR3 is TGTGCCAGCAGTGAAGCCGGGAGTGGTACGCAGTATTTT. This translates into CASSEAGSGTQYF.

This clonotype was picked up a small number of times. V gene TRBV6-6 combines with J gene TRBJ1-4, with D possibly being TRBD1 (6 bases). Per germline, CDR1 MNHNY and CDR2 SVGAGI (reference sequence). Between the trimmed V and J ends, which lost 0 bases and 1 base, there was a span of 9 bases. This CDR3 region has 16 residues. The CDR3 sequence is CASSYSSRGTNEKLFF. CDR3 nucleotide sequence: TGTGCCAGCAGTTACTCCTCCAGGGGAACTAATGAAAAACTGTTTTTT.

V gene TRBV24-1 combines with J gene TRBJ1-2, with 9 bases identical to TRBD1. This CDR3 comprises 14 residues. CDR1 is KGHDR, CDR2 SFDVKD, per germline. V was pared by 3 bases and J by 8 bases, with 6 bases of the junction left unmatched. CDR3 in amino acids: CATSDPGQGGGYTF. CDR3 DNA: TGTGCCACCAGTGATCCGGGACAGGGAGGAGGCTACACCTTC.

This clonotype was counted at least ten times. The chain couples TRBV24-1 to TRBJ2-3, with a tentative D call TRBD2 (6 bases). There are 14 residues in the CDR3. V lost 4 bases to trimming and J lost 4 bases, with 11 bases between them. The germline V gene encodes CDR1 KGHDR and CDR2 SFDVKD. CDR3 in amino acids: CATSDREWADTQYF. The CDR3 region has the DNA TGTGCCACCAGTGACCGGGAGTGGGCAGATACGCAGTATTTT.

The sample holds a few counts of this clonotype. CDR3 sequence reads: CASSLTTGLYEQYF. In DNA form, the CDR3 reads TGCGCCAGCAGCTTGACTACAGGGTTGTACGAGCAGTACTTC. The chain couples TRBV5-1 to TRBJ2-7; D is possibly TRBD1 (6 bases). Trimming removed 1 base at V and 4 bases at J, with 12 bases between. The V gene's germline CDR1 is SGHRS and CDR2 YFSETQ. The CDR3 spans 14 residues.